This entry lists 19 T cell receptor beta chains sequenced from one sample in a study of post-analysis software for immune sequencing data. Notes on the study in general: Controls had lower frequencies than patients of roughly five TRBV segments, which included TRBV5-6, TRBV5-1 and TRBV20-1.

Their recognized antigens are unknown. Unique molecular identifiers featured in each of the TCR beta cDNA libraries. TCRdb passed the PCR reads through MiXCR, listing each CDR3 protein once. The table has 350,000 to 500,000 distinct CDR3 sequences, approximately 39% seen once. Material: blood. These receptors came from a girl aged 2 to 10 with multiple sclerosis.

This chain links TRBV6-5 with TRBJ2-7; D call uncertain. V was shortened by 6 bases and J by 0 bases, with 9 bases between the two germline ends. The CDR3 is 13 amino acids. CDR1 and CDR2 (germline): MNHEY, SVGAGI. This CDR3 reads CASSSTDSYEQYF. For the CDR3, the DNA is TGTGCCAGCAGCTCAACAGACTCCTACGAGCAGTACTTC.

In its sample, this clonotype was seen a few times. DNA for the CDR3: TGTGCCAGCAGCCTTAGTTCTCTCCCTGAGCAGTTCTTC. Protein: CASSLSSLPEQFF. V is TRBV3-1 and J is TRBJ2-1; D not resolved. Per the germline V gene, CDR1 is LGHDT and CDR2 is YNNKEL (reference sequence). Trimming shortened V by 4 bases and J by 9 bases, and 13 bases separated the two germline ends. This CDR3 is 13 amino acids long.

This clonotype came up a few times. The rearrangement uses TRBV5-1 and TRBJ2-5; a weak D match, TRBD1 (6 bases). The CDR3 is 15 residues long. Germline assignment: CDR1 SGHRS and CDR2 YFSETQ. Trimming shortened V by 1 base and J by 0 bases, and 10 bases separated the two germline ends. CDR3 residues: CASSLTGNDQETQYF. The CDR3 bases are TGCGCCAGCAGCTTGACAGGGAATGACCAAGAGACCCAGTACTTC. Complete variable domain (other parts from reference TRBV5-1 and TRBJ2-5): KAGVTQTPRYLIKTRGQQVTLSCSPISGHRSVSWYQQTPGQGLQFLFEYFSETQRNKGNFPGRFSGRQFSNSRSEMNVSTLELGDSALYLCASSLTGNDQETQYFGPGTRLLVL.

This sequence joins TRBV6-5 and TRBJ2-7; 9 nucleotides match TRBD1. V trimming: 2 bases; J trimming: 5 bases; junction bases outside the gene matches: 1. Germline values: CDR1 MNHEY, CDR2 SVGAGI. The CDR3 has 13 amino acids. Written as DNA, the CDR3 is TGTGCCAGCAGTTACAGACAGGGGGACGAGCAGTACTTC. Translated: CASSYRQGDEQYF.

This clonotype was counted once. One junction end disagrees with the germline gene, perhaps due to a read error. This rearrangement joins TRBV6-5 to TRBJ1-1, with D unclear. This CDR3 region has 15 residues. The V gene's germline CDR1 is MNHEY and CDR2 SVGAGI. The CDR3 sequence is CASSYSSGPDTEAFF. CDR3 in DNA: TGTGCTAGCAGTTACTCGAGTGGCCCGGACACTGAAGCTTTCTTT.

The genes are TRBV4-2 and TRBJ2-4; D perhaps matches TRBD2 (5 bases). The assigned J gene may be wrong: the sequence end matches TRBJ2-7 better. The CDR3 is made up of 16 amino acids. Germline values: CDR1 LGHNA, CDR2 YNFKEQ. CDR3 nucleotides: TGTGCCAGCAGCCAAGAATTATTAGCGAGAACCTACGAGCAGTACTTC. Residues: CASSQELLARTYEQYF.

This clonotype was observed a handful of times. The chain carries TRBV10-3 and TRBJ2-1, with a possible D match to TRBD1 (5 bases). This CDR3 is built from 13 residues. With 2 bases removed from V and 12 bases from J, the gap between germline ends came to 14 bases. Germline loops: CDR1 ENHRY, CDR2 SYGVKD. The CDR3 sequence is CAISEPRQGGQFF. CDR3 sequence (DNA): TGTGCCATCAGTGAGCCGAGGCAGGGTGGGCAGTTCTTC.

The J gene is TRBJ2-3, the V gene TRBV5-1; TRBD1 is a possible D gene (6 bases). The CDR3 length is 14 residues. Germline loops: CDR1 SGHRS, CDR2 YFSETQ. V lost 3 bases and J lost 1, with 9 bases in between. CDR3 sequence reads: CASSSDRRTDTQYF. The CDR3 DNA reads TGCGCCAGCAGCTCCGACAGGCGCACAGATACGCAGTATTTT.

The chain joins TRBV7-6 to TRBJ2-7; perhaps TRBD2 as D (5 bases). There are 14 residues in the CDR3. Germline CDR1 SGHVS, CDR2 FNYEAQ. The V and J ends lost 7 bases and 1 base respectively, with 14 bases between them. The CDR3 DNA follows: TGTGCCAGCAACTTGAACGGGGATTCCTACGAGCAGTACTTC. Its translation is CASNLNGDSYEQYF.

This clonotype was seen a handful of times. This chain uses TRBV5-4 with TRBJ2-1, with 8 bases fitting TRBD2. The germline V gene has CDR1 SGHNT and CDR2 YYREEE (reference sequence). The V segment lost 4 bases and the J segment 8 bases; nucleotides outside the gene matches: 11. The CDR3 covers 15 residues. CDR3 DNA: TGTGCCAGCAGCCCCCCTCCCGGGACTAGATATGAGCAGTTCTTC. Protein product: CASSPPPGTRYEQFF.

The CDR3 DNA follows: TGTGCCAGCAGTGGGTCTATTGGACGGGACCTGAGAGGAAAACTGTTTTTT. The encoded protein is CASSGSIGRDLRGKLFF. The rearrangement links TRBV5-8 to TRBJ1-4; D might be TRBD1 (5 bases). This CDR3 spans 17 amino acids. V was pared by 5 bases and J by 10 bases, with 27 bases between. Per germline, CDR1 SGHTS and CDR2 YDEGEE.

The chain recombines TRBV20-1 with TRBJ1-4; D uncertain. Germline V gives CDR1 DFQATT, CDR2 SNEGSKA (reference sequence). The CDR3 totals 14 residues. The V end lost 3 bases, the J end lost 0 bases, and 8 bases lay between the germline ends. CDR3 in amino acids: CSASYGATNEKLFF. CDR3 nucleotide sequence: TGCAGTGCTAGTTACGGTGCAACTAATGAAAAACTGTTTTTT.

The chain recombines TRBV24-1 with TRBJ2-5, with 8 bases fitting TRBD2. CDR1 is KGHDR, CDR2 SFDVKD, per germline. The CDR3 runs 16 residues. V lost 4 bases to trimming and J lost 2 bases; unmatched junction nucleotides: 8. The chain's CDR3 is CATSETSGGIQETQYF. Written as DNA, the CDR3 is TGTGCCACCAGTGAAACTAGCGGAGGGATACAAGAGACCCAGTACTTC.

This chain joins TRBV7-8 and TRBJ1-5; TRBD1 matches at 7 bases. The CDR3 spans 15 residues. J was trimmed by 3 bases and V by 0 bases; bases with no gene match: 2. From germline, CDR1 is SGHVS and CDR2 FQNEAQ. The CDR3 sequence is CASSLAGQINQPQHF. The CDR3 DNA reads TGTGCCAGCAGCTTAGCGGGACAGATCAATCAGCCCCAGCATTTT.

This clonotype was counted a few times. The chain carries TRBV7-6 and TRBJ1-2; a possible D gene is TRBD1 (5 bases). The CDR3 loop spans 19 amino acids. CDR1 SGHVS and CDR2 FNYEAQ come from the germline V gene. V lost 3 bases to trimming and J lost 2 bases, with 25 bases between them. CDR3 bases: TGTGCCAGCAGCTTGCAGGGAAGCCTTAACCATGGGGCGAACTATGGCTACACCTTC. Protein sequence: CASSLQGSLNHGANYGYTF.

The V gene is TRBV9, the J gene TRBJ2-7; TRBD2 is a possible D gene (6 bases). Looked up from germline, CDR1 is SGDLS and CDR2 is YYNGEE. The CDR3 runs to 16 residues. V was clipped by 0 bases and J by 0 bases, with 13 bases between them. In nucleotides, the CDR3 is TGTGCCAGCAGCGTAGATGGCGGGGACTTCTCCTACGAGCAGTACTTC. Protein sequence: CASSVDGGDFSYEQYF. The whole variable domain, remainder taken from reference TRBV9 and TRBJ2-7, is DSGVTQTPKHLITATGQRVTLRCSPRSGDLSVYWYQQSLDQGLQFLIQYYNGEERAKGNILERFSAQQFPDLHSELNLSSLELGDSALYFCASSVDGGDFSYEQYFGPGTRLTVT.

The V call is TRBV5-1, the J call TRBJ2-1; no clear D gene. The CDR3 covers 13 residues. Trimming shortened V by 2 bases and J by 3 bases, and 6 bases separated the two germline ends. Germline CDR1 reads SGHRS; CDR2 reads YFSETQ. CDR3: CASSFPDYNEQFF. The CDR3 nucleotides are TGCGCCAGCAGCTTTCCAGACTACAATGAGCAGTTCTTC.

The V and J genes are TRBV3-1 and TRBJ1-1; D is perhaps TRBD1 (5 bases). The CDR3 loop spans 13 amino acids. V was shortened by 4 bases and J by 6 bases, with 12 bases between the two germline ends. Germline V lookup: CDR1 LGHDT, CDR2 YNNKEL (reference sequence). CDR3 DNA: TGTGCCAGCAGCCCAACCGGGGGTCCTGAAGCTTTCTTT. It yields the protein CASSPTGGPEAFF.

This clonotype has only one observation. The rearrangement links TRBV27 to TRBJ2-1; no firm D call. The germline V gene encodes CDR1 MNHEY and CDR2 SMNVEV (reference sequence). Trimming pared 3 bases from V and 6 bases from J, leaving 12 bases between. The CDR3 spans 14 residues. DNA of the CDR3: TGTGCCAGCAGTTTCACTATACTGTCCAATGAGCAGTTCTTC. Translating gives CASSFTILSNEQFF.